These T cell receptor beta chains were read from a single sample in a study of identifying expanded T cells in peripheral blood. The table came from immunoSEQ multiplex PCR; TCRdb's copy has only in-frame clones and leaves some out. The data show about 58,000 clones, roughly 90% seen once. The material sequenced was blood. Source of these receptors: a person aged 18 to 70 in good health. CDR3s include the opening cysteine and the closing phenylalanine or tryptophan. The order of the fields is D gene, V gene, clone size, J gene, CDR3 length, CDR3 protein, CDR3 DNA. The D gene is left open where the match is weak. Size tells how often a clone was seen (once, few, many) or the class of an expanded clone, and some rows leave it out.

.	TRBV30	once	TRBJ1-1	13	CAWSPGVNTEAFF	TGTGCCTGGAGTCCAGGAGTAAACACTGAAGCTTTCTTT
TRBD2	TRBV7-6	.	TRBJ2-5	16	CASSPLGGRVQETQYF	TGTGCCAGCAGCCCCCTGGGCGGGAGGGTCCAAGAGACCCAGTACTTC
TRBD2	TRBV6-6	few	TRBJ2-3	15	CASSSSGRETDTQYF	TGTGCCAGCAGTTCCAGCGGGAGGGAAACAGATACGCAGTATTTT
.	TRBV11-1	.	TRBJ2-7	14	CASSPETGTYEQYF	TGTGCCAGCAGCCCGGAGACAGGAACCTACGAGCAGTACTTC
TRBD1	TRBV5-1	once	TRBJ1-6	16	CASSNPGQGATSTLHF	TGCGCCAGCAGCAACCCGGGACAGGGGGCGACTTCGACCCTCCACTTT
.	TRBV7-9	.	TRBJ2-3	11	CASRFSDTQYF	TGTGCCAGCAGGTTTTCGGATACGCAGTATTTT
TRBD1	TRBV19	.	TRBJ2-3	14	CASSKLQGADTQYF	TGTGCCAGTAGCAAGCTACAGGGGGCAGATACGCAGTATTTT
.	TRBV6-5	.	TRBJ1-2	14	CASSYGVGQYGYTF	TGTGCCAGCAGTTACGGGGTGGGGCAATATGGCTACACCTTC
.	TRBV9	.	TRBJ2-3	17	CASSDSPGGLSTDTQYF	TGTGCCAGCAGCGACTCTCCCGGGGGTCTTAGCACAGATACGCAGTATTTT
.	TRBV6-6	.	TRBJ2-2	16	CASSYSRQANTGELFF	TGTGCCAGCAGTTACTCTCGGCAGGCGAACACCGGGGAGCTGTTTTTT
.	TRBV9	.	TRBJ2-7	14	CASSASGRPYEQYF	TGTGCCAGCAGCGCGTCGGGACGACCCTACGAGCAGTACTTC
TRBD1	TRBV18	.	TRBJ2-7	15	CASSPQGVPSYEQYF	TGTGCCAGCTCACCTCAGGGGGTTCCCTCCTACGAGCAGTACTTC
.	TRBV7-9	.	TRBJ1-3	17	CASSLSAGRSSGNTIYF	TGTGCCAGCAGCTTATCCGCGGGACGGTCCTCTGGAAACACCATATATTTT
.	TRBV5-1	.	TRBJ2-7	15	CASSRPTEQPYEQYF	TGCGCCAGCAGCCGGCCGACTGAACAGCCCTACGAGCAGTACTTC
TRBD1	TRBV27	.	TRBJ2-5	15	CAGSQGTGVVETQYF	TGTGCCGGCAGTCAAGGGACAGGGGTCGTAGAGACCCAGTACTTC
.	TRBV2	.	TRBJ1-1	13	CASSEEVNTEAFF	TGTGCCAGCAGTGAAGAAGTGAACACTGAAGCTTTCTTT
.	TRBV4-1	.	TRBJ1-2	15	CASSQVFSGAYGYTF	TGCGCCAGCAGCCAAGTCTTTTCGGGGGCCTATGGCTACACCTTC
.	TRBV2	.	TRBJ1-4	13	CASSRDIGEKLFF	TGTGCCAGCTCCAGGGACATCGGTGAAAAACTGTTTTTT
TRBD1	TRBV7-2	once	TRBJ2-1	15	CASSLVAGGLNEQFF	TGTGCCAGCAGCTTAGTAGCAGGGGGTCTCAATGAGCAGTTCTTC
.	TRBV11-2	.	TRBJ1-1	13	CASSLYPTSEAFF	TGTGCCAGCAGCTTATATCCCACCTCTGAAGCTTTCTTT
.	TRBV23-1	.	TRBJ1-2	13	CASSQRPNYGYTF	TGCGCCAGCAGTCAAAGGCCTAACTATGGCTACACCTTC
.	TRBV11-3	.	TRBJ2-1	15	CASSLEAGSYNEQFF	TGTGCCAGCAGCTTAGAAGCGGGCTCCTACAATGAGCAGTTCTTC
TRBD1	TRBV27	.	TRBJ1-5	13	CASSLSRQGAQHF	TGTGCCAGCAGTTTAAGTCGACAGGGAGCCCAGCATTTT
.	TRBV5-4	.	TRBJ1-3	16	CASSLDPPGGGNTIYF	TGTGCCAGCAGCTTGGATCCCCCAGGAGGGGGAAACACCATATATTTT
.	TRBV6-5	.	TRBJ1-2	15	CASSYSLDSPYGYTF	TGTGCCAGCAGTTACTCGCTGGACAGCCCATATGGCTACACCTTC
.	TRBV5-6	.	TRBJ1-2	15	CASSPGRSLRYGYTF	TGTGCCAGCAGCCCAGGGCGTTCGCTGCGCTATGGCTACACCTTC
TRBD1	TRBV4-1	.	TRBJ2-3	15	CASSLRGLGTDTQYF	TGCGCCAGCAGCCTCAGGGGGCTTGGCACAGATACGCAGTATTTT
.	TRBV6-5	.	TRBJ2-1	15	CASSYAAGQYNEQFF	TGTGCCAGCAGTTATGCAGCGGGCCAGTACAATGAGCAGTTCTTC
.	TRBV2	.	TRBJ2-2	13	CASKGTGPGELFF	TGTGCCAGCAAGGGTACTGGGCCCGGGGAGCTGTTTTTT
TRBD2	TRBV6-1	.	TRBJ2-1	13	CASRASGSTPQFF	TGTGCCAGCAGGGCTAGCGGGAGTACTCCGCAGTTCTTC
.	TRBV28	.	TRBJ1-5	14	CASSLLQGNQPQHF	TGTGCCAGCAGTTTATTACAGGGCAATCAGCCCCAGCATTTT
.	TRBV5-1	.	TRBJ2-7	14	CASSSGLEPYEQYF	TGCGCCAGCAGCTCCGGACTCGAACCCTACGAGCAGTACTTC
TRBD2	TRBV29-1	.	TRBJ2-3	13	CSGDRGGTDTQYF	TGCAGCGGGGACCGGGGGGGCACAGATACGCAGTATTTT
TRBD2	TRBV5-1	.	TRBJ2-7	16	CASSAGSPSGSYEQYF	TGCGCCAGCAGCGCGGGATCGCCTAGCGGCTCCTACGAGCAGTACTTC
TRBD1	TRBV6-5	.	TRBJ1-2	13	CASSRTGGHGYTF	TGTGCCAGCAGTCGGACAGGGGGGCATGGCTACACCTTC
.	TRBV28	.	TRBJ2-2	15	CASSLGLANTGELFF	TGTGCCAGCAGTTTAGGGCTAGCGAACACCGGGGAGCTGTTTTTT
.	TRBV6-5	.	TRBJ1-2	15	CASSYQQQSVYGYTF	TGTGCCAGCAGTTACCAGCAACAGTCCGTCTATGGCTACACCTTC
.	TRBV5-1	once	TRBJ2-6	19	CASSPARGTMVSGANVLTF	TGCGCCAGCAGCCCCGCCCGCGGGACAATGGTGTCTGGGGCCAACGTCCTGACTTTC
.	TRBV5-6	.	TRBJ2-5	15	CASSPSPAGEETQYF	TGTGCCAGCAGCCCCTCGCCGGCAGGGGAAGAGACCCAGTACTTC
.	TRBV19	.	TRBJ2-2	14	CASSRPENAGELFF	TGTGCCAGTAGTCGACCAGAAAACGCCGGGGAGCTGTTTTTT
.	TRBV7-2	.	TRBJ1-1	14	CASSLDWVGTEAFF	TGTGCCAGCAGCTTAGATTGGGTGGGCACTGAAGCTTTCTTT
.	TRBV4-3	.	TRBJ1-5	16	CASSQEPSGTNQPQHF	TGCGCCAGCAGCCAAGAACCCTCCGGAACAAATCAGCCCCAGCATTTT
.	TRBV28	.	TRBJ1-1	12	CASSLQFTEAFF	TGTGCCAGCAGCCTCCAGTTCACTGAAGCTTTCTTT
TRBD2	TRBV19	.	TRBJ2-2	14	CASVMTSSTGELFF	TGTGCCAGTGTGATGACTAGCAGCACCGGGGAGCTGTTTTTT
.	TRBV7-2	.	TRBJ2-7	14	CASSGGRRKGEQYF	TGTGCCAGCAGCGGGGGCAGAAGAAAGGGGGAGCAGTACTTC
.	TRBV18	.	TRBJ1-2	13	CASSPQGFDGYTF	TGTGCCAGCTCACCACAGGGGTTTGATGGCTACACCTTC
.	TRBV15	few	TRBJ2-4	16	CATSGGTTPSKNIQYF	TGTGCCACCAGCGGAGGGACCACCCCCTCCAAAAACATTCAGTACTTC
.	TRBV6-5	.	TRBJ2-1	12	CASSLGYNEQFF	TGTGCCAGCAGTCTAGGCTACAATGAGCAGTTCTTC
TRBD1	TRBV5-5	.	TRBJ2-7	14	CASSLRDRNYEQYF	TGTGCCAGCAGCTTACGGGACAGGAACTACGAGCAGTACTTC
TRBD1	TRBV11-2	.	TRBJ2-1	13	CASSWDREGEQFF	TGTGCCAGCAGCTGGGACAGGGAGGGGGAGCAGTTCTTC
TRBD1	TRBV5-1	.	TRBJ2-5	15	CASSLGTGRGETQYF	TGCGCCAGCAGCTTGGGGACAGGGCGAGGAGAGACCCAGTACTTC
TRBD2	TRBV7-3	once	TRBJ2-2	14	CASSLGREAGELFF	TGTGCCAGCAGCTTGGGACGGGAGGCCGGGGAGCTGTTTTTT
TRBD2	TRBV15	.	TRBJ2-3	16	CATSRGWGGRTDTQYF	TGTGCCACCAGCAGAGGTTGGGGCGGGAGGACAGATACGCAGTATTTT
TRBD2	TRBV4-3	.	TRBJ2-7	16	CASSQDSGGLPYEQYF	TGCGCCAGCAGCCAGGATAGCGGGGGGCTCCCCTACGAGCAGTACTTC
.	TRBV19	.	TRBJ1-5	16	CASRSDTAGGNQPQHF	TGTGCCAGTAGAAGCGATACGGCCGGGGGCAATCAGCCCCAGCATTTT